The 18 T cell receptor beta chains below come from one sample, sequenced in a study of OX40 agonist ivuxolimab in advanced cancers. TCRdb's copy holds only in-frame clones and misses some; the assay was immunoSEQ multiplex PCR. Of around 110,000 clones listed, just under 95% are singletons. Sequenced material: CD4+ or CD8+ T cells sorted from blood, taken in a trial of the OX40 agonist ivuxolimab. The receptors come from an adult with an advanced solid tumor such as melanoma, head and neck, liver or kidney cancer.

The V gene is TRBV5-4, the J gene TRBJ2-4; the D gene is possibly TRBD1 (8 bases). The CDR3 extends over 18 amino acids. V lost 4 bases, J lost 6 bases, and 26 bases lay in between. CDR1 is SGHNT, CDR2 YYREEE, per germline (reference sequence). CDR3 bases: TGTGCCAGCAGCCCACTCGGACAGGGAGGGGGGTACGGAAACATTCAGTACTTC. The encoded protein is CASSPLGQGGGYGNIQYF.

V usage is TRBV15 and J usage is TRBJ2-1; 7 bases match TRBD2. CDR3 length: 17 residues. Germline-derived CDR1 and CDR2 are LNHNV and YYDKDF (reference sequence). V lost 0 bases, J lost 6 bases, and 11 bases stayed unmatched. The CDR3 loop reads CATSRDVNSGLGNEQFF. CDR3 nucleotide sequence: TGTGCCACCAGCAGAGATGTGAATAGCGGGTTGGGCAATGAGCAGTTCTTC.

CDR3 nucleotide sequence: TGTGCCAGCAGACCAGGGACAGGGGCACACACTGAAGCTTTCTTT. Its protein product is CASRPGTGAHTEAFF. The rearrangement links TRBV6-6 to TRBJ1-1; 10 bases align to TRBD1. The CDR3 consists of 15 residues. From germline, CDR1 is MNHNY and CDR2 SVGAGI (reference sequence). The trim removed 6 bases at V and 3 bases at J, leaving 7 bases unmatched.

CDR3 nucleotide sequence: TGTGCCAGCAGCTTACAGTGGGGGGATCAGCCCCAGCATTTT. As protein: CASSLQWGDQPQHF. This rearrangement joins TRBV9 to TRBJ1-5; maybe TRBD1 (5 bases). CDR1 and CDR2 from the germline V gene are SGDLS and YYNGEE. The CDR3 sequence is 14 residues long. The ends were cut back, 4 bases at V and 5 bases at J, with 13 bases in the middle.

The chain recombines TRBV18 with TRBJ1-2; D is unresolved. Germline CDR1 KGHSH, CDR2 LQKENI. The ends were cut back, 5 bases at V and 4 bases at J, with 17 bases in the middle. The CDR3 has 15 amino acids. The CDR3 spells CASSTWATESYGYTF. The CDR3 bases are TGTGCCAGCTCAACCTGGGCCACCGAGTCCTATGGCTACACCTTC. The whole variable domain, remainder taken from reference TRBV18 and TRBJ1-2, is NAGVMQNPRHLVRRRGQEARLRCSPMKGHSHVYWYRQLPEEGLKFMVYLQKENIIDESGMPKERFSAEFPKEGPSILRIQQVVRGDSAAYFCASSTWATESYGYTFGSGTRLTVV.

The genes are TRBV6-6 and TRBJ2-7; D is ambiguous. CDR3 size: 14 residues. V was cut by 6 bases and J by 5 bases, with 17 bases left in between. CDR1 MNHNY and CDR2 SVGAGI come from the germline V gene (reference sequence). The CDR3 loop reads CASSLLSLGNEQYF. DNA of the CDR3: TGTGCCAGCAGCCTTTTGTCTCTGGGAAACGAGCAGTACTTC.

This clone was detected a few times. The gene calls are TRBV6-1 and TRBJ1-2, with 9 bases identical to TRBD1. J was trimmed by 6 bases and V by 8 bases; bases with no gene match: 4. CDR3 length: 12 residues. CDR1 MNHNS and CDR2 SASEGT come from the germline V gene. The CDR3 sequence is CASGRDRDGYTF. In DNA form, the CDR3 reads TGTGCCAGCGGACGGGACAGGGATGGCTACACCTTC.

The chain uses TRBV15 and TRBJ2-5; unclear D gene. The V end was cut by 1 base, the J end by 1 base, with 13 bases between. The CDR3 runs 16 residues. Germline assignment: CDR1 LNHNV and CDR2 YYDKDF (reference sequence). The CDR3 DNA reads TGTGCCACCAGCAGAGTCATAGGAGCGATCCAAGAGACCCAGTACTTC. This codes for CATSRVIGAIQETQYF.

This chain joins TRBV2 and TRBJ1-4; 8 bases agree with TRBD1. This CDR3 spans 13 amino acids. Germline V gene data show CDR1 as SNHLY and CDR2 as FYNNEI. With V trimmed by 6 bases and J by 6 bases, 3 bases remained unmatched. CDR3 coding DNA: TGTGCCAGCAGGAGGGGACAGGATGAAAAACTGTTTTTT. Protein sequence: CASRRGQDEKLFF.

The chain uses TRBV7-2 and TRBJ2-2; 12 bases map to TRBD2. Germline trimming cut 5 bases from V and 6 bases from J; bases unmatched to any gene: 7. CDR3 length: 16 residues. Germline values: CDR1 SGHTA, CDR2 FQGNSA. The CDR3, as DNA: TGTGCCAGCAGCCGGGGACTAGCGGGTTTATCCGGGGAGCTGTTTTTT. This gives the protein CASSRGLAGLSGELFF.

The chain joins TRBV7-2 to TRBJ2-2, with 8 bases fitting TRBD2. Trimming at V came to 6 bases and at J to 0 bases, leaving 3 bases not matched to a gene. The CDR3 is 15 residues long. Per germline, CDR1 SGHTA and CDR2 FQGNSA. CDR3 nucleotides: TGTGCCAGCAGATCGGGACTAGCGAACACCGGGGAGCTGTTTTTT. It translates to CASRSGLANTGELFF.

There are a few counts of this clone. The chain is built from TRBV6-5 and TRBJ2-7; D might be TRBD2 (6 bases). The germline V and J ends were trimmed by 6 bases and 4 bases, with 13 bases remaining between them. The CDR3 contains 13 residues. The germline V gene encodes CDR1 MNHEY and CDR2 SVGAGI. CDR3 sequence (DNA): TGTGCCAGCAGCCGCGGGGTCGGGTACGAGCAGTACTTC. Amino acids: CASSRGVGYEQYF.

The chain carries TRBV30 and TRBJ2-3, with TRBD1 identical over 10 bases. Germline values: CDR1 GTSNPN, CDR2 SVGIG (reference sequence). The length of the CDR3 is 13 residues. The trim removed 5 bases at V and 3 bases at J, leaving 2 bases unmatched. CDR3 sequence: CAWSGQGTDTQYF. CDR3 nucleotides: TGTGCCTGGTCGGGACAGGGGACAGATACGCAGTATTTT. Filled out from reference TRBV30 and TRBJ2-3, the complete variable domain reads SQTIHQWPATLVQPVGSPLSLECTVEGTSNPNLYWYRQAAGRGLQLLFYSVGIGQISSEVPQNLSASRPQDRQFILSSKKLLLSDSGFYLCAWSGQGTDTQYFGPGTRLTVL.

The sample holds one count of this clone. This CDR3 is CASSVKAGYTDTQYF. CDR3 nucleotide sequence: TGTGCCAGCAGCGTAAAAGCGGGGTACACAGATACGCAGTATTTT. This chain joins TRBV9 and TRBJ2-3; 7 bases match TRBD2. The CDR3 totals 15 residues. With V trimmed by 1 base and J by 2 bases, 4 bases remained unmatched. Germline V gene lookup returns CDR1 SGDLS and CDR2 YYNGEE.

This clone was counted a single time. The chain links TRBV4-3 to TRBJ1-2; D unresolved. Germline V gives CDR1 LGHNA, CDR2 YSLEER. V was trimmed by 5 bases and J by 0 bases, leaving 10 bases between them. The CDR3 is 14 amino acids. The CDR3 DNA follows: TGCGCCAGCAGCTCACAGATGACTAACTATGGCTACACCTTC. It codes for CASSSQMTNYGYTF.

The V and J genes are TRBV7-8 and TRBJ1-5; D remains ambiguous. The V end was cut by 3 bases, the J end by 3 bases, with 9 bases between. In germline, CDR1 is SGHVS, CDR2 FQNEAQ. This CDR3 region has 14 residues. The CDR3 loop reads CASSLRAPNQPQHF. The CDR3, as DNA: TGTGCCAGCAGCTTGAGGGCTCCCAATCAGCCCCAGCATTTT. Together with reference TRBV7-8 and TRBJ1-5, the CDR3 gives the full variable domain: GAGVSQSPRYKVAKRGQDVALRCDPISGHVSLFWYQQALGQGPEFLTYFQNEAQLDKSGLPSDRFFAERPEGSVSTLKIQRTQQEDSAVYLCASSLRAPNQPQHFGDGTRLSIL.

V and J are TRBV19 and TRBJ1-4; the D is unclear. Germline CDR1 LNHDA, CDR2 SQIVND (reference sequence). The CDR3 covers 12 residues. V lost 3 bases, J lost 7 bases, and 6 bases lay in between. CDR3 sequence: CASSISAEKLFF. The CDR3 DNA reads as TGTGCCAGTAGTATTAGCGCTGAAAAACTGTTTTTT.

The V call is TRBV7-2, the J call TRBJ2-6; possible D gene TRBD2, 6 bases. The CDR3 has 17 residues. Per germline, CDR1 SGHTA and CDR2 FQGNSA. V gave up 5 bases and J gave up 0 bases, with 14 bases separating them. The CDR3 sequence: CASSGRDWSSGANVLTF. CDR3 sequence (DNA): TGTGCCAGCAGCGGCCGGGACTGGAGCTCTGGGGCCAACGTCCTGACTTTC.